These 13 T cell receptor beta chains originate from one sample sequenced in a study of tumor and adjacent non-tumor tissue in lung cancer. RNA was extracted from bulk tissue without any cell sorting. This non-tumor lung sample came from over 3 cm beyond the tumor edge. TCRbeta libraries were built with three rounds of nested PCR, modified from ARM-PCR. Each CDR3 protein is one row after TCRdb ran MiXCR on the multiplex PCR reads. The sample yields under 45,000 distinct CDR3 sequences, 60% seen once. Input material: distant non-tumor lung tissue. These receptors originate from a man over 45 with non-small cell lung cancer.

This clonotype has a handful of counts. J is TRBJ2-1 and V is TRBV5-1; 7 nucleotides agree with TRBD1. V was clipped by 4 bases and J by 9 bases; unmatched bases: 10. CDR3 length: 14 amino acids. Germline-derived CDR1 and CDR2 are SGHRS and YFSETQ. The CDR3 region is CASSHGQEQGEQFF. CDR3 nucleotide sequence: TGCGCCAGCAGCCATGGACAGGAACAAGGTGAGCAGTTCTTC.

The chain couples TRBV2 to TRBJ2-3; D is unclear. The CDR3 is 12 residues long. Germline-derived CDR1 and CDR2 are SNHLY and FYNNEI. The ends were cut back, 4 bases at V and 0 bases at J, with 2 bases in the middle. The CDR3 protein is CASSVSTDTQYF. CDR3 coding DNA: TGTGCCAGCAGTGTTAGCACAGATACGCAGTATTTT.

In the case of this clonotype: At one end, the junction sequence differs from germline, possibly due to a read error. The genes are TRBV11-2 and TRBJ2-7; no clear D gene. Germline CDR1 is SGHAT and CDR2 is FQNNGV. The CDR3 spans 16 residues. The CDR3: CVSSPDPGSFTYEQYF. In nucleotides, the CDR3 is TGTGTCAGCAGCCCAGACCCCGGGTCCTTCACCTACGAGCAGTACTTC.

V is TRBV29-1 and J is TRBJ2-3, with D perhaps matching TRBD1 or TRBD2 (6 bases each). The germline CDR1 and CDR2 sequences are SQVTM and ANQGSEA. The CDR3 has 13 residues. The V and J ends lost 5 bases and 2 bases respectively, with 11 bases between them. The DNA of the CDR3 is TGCAGCGTTTGGGGGGCTTCCACAGATACGCAGTATTTT. This translates into CSVWGASTDTQYF.

This clonotype was picked up a small number of times. This may be a read error, as it is one base from a much larger clone. The chain couples TRBV11-2 to TRBJ2-3; 9 bases are a match to TRBD2. V dropped 5 bases and J dropped 5; count of bases not matched to a gene: 11. Per the germline V gene, CDR1 is SGHAT and CDR2 is FQNNGV. The CDR3 length is 16 residues. This CDR3 is CASSPAGLAGIDTQYF. Written as DNA, the CDR3 is TGTGCCAGCAGCCCCGCGGGACTAGCCGGAATAGATACGCAGTATTTT.

This clonotype was recorded many times. The rearrangement links TRBV25-1 to TRBJ2-2, with 10 bases that match TRBD1. Germline CDR1 is MGHDK and CDR2 is SYGVNS. This CDR3 is built from 15 residues. The CDR3 here is CATRGTGELPGELFF. The CDR3 nucleotides read TGTGCAACAAGGGGGACAGGGGAATTGCCCGGGGAGCTGTTTTTT.

By share, this clonotype ranks as medium-sized (0.01 to 0.1%). This chain uses TRBV6-5 with TRBJ1-4, with D maybe TRBD1 (5 bases). The CDR3 runs 15 residues. The V end was cut by 2 bases, the J end by 5 bases, with 12 bases between. Germline CDR1 reads MNHEY; CDR2 reads SVGAGI. The CDR3 bases are TGTGCCAGCAGTTACGGGCAGGGACGAAATGAAAAACTGTTTTTT. This codes for CASSYGQGRNEKLFF.

This clonotype was counted a few times. A much larger clone sits a single nucleotide away, making a read error possible. This sequence joins TRBV12-3 or TRBV12-4 and TRBJ2-3; tentatively, D is TRBD1 (5 bases). The CDR3 is made up of 14 amino acids. The V end was cut by 5 bases, the J end by 2 bases, with 11 bases between. The chain's CDR3 is CASSLSDNTDTQYF. CDR3 nucleotides: TGTGCCAGCAGTCTATCGGACAACACAGATACGCAGTATTTT.

This clonotype was counted once. This sequence may be a read error, since a much larger clone differs from it by one base. The rearrangement uses TRBV14 and TRBJ1-1, with a weak D call TRBD1 (5 bases). The V gene's germline CDR1 is SGHDN and CDR2 FVKESK. The CDR3 has 14 residues. The CDR3 bases are TGTGCCAGCAGCCAGCGTTGGGGCGCCACTGAAACTTTCTTT. Protein sequence: CASSQRWGATETFF.

Concerning this clonotype: This clone may be a read error of a much larger clone one base away. V usage is TRBV5-5 and J usage is TRBJ2-7; D might be TRBD1 (7 bases). The CDR3 sequence is 14 residues long. Germline CDR1 and CDR2: SGHKS and YYEKEE (reference sequence). The CDR3: CDSSSRGASYEQYF. The CDR3 nucleotides are TGTGACAGCAGCTCCAGGGGGGCCTCCTACGAGCAGTACTTC.

The chain employs TRBV28 and TRBJ2-5, with 9 bases aligning to TRBD1. V was pared by 5 bases and J by 0 bases, with 10 bases of the junction left unmatched. Per the germline V gene, CDR1 is MDHEN and CDR2 is SYDVKM. This CDR3 has 17 residues. CDR3 in amino acids: CASSQQGAHPYQETQYF. CDR3 bases: TGTGCCAGCAGTCAACAGGGGGCCCACCCGTACCAAGAGACCCAGTACTTC.

On this clonotype: A much more abundant neighbour one base away suggests this may be a read error. Without the conserved terminal phenylalanine or tryptophan, this CDR3 likely stems from a read error. The rearrangement joins TRBV6-1 to TRBJ2-5; D gene uncertain. Germline V lookup: CDR1 MNHNS, CDR2 SASEGT. The CDR3 runs to 11 residues. Between the trimmed V and J ends, which lost 6 bases and 4 bases, there was a span of 6 bases. CDR3 in amino acids: CASRVVETQYS. In nucleotides, the CDR3 is TGTGCCAGCAGGGTTGTAGAGACCCAGTACTCC.

Turning to this clonotype: At one end, the junction sequence differs from germline, possibly due to a read error. V usage is TRBV28 and J usage is TRBJ2-3, with 11 bases that match TRBD2. Germline V gives CDR1 MDHEN, CDR2 SYDVKM. The CDR3 has 16 residues. The CDR3 region is CASSFDSSGGTDTRYF. CDR3 nucleotide sequence: TGTGCCAGCAGTTTTGACTCTAGCGGGGGGACAGATACGCGGTATTTT.